These 18 T cell receptor beta chains came from one sample sequenced in a study of vaccination and CD4 T cells after COVID-19. Sequenced with the Oncomine TCR Beta short-read assay was DNA taken from cultured CD4+ T cells. One entry per CDR3 protein, called by TCRdb with MiXCR from the PCR reads. The sample lists about 3,500 distinct CDR3 sequences, roughly 70% occurring once. No antigens are known for them. As for treatment: approximately nine-day PBMC culture with coronavirus spike peptide pools or control peptides (ViraFEST assay). Sequencing was performed on CD4+ T cells from blood, cultured in vitro. These receptors originate from a human donor who had recovered from COVID-19.

This clonotype has only a few counts. V usage is TRBV18 and J usage is TRBJ1-1, with TRBD1 as a possible D gene (5 bases). V lost 3 bases and J 11 bases, leaving 16 bases between the germline ends. The germline V gene has CDR1 KGHSH and CDR2 LQKENI. The CDR3 is 13 amino acids. The CDR3 protein is CASSPGAADWAFF. As DNA, the CDR3 is TGTGCCAGCTCACCCGGGGCGGCGGATTGGGCTTTCTTT.

This chain connects TRBV12-3 or TRBV12-4 to TRBJ1-5; 10 bases are a match to TRBD1. The trim removed 0 bases at V and 7 bases at J, leaving 3 bases unmatched. The length of the CDR3 is 15 residues. CDR3 sequence reads: CASSLAGQGNQPQHF. The CDR3 region has the DNA TGTGCCAGCAGTTTAGCGGGACAGGGGAACCAGCCCCAGCATTTT.

CDR3 DNA sequence: TGCAGTGCTAGAAAAACAGGGGAACAGCCCCAGCATTTT. Encoded protein: CSARKTGEQPQHF. The chain carries TRBV20-1 and TRBJ1-5; 7 positions match TRBD1. Germline loops: CDR1 DFQATT, CDR2 SNEGSKA (reference sequence). V lost 2 bases and J lost 7; bases outside the gene matches: 5. The CDR3 runs 13 residues.

The genes are TRBV10-3 and TRBJ2-6; the D gene could be TRBD1 or TRBD2 (5 bases each). Between the trimmed V and J ends, which lost 4 bases and 4 bases, there was a span of 11 bases. Germline-derived CDR1 and CDR2 are ENHRY and SYGVKD. This CDR3 is 15 amino acids long. The CDR3 is CAISVSGTGANVLTF. The CDR3 DNA reads as TGTGCCATCAGTGTGTCGGGGACCGGGGCCAACGTCCTGACTTTC.

V gene TRBV7-2 combines with J gene TRBJ1-3; D perhaps matches TRBD1 (6 bases). Between the trimmed V and J ends, which lost 4 bases and 0 bases, there was a span of 16 bases. Looked up from germline, CDR1 is SGHTA and CDR2 is FQGNSA. This CDR3 is built from 17 residues. CDR3 DNA sequence: TGTGCCAGCAGCTCATCCCTCTTGACAGGCTCTGGAAACACCATATATTTT. Encoded protein: CASSSSLLTGSGNTIYF.

The chain joins TRBV20-1 to TRBJ1-5; TRBD1 agrees at 9 bases. Trimming cost V 7 bases and J 2 bases; bases outside gene matches: 12. The CDR3 extends over 16 amino acids. Germline V gene lookup returns CDR1 DFQATT and CDR2 SNEGSKA (reference sequence). CDR3 sequence reads: CSVRVGQGHRNQPQHF. CDR3 coding DNA: TGCAGTGTCCGAGTGGGACAGGGACATCGCAATCAGCCCCAGCATTTT.

This clonotype ranks as medium-sized. The chain carries TRBV27 and TRBJ1-2; D is unclear. This CDR3 comprises 12 residues. Per the germline V gene, CDR1 is MNHEY and CDR2 is SMNVEV (reference sequence). The V and J ends lost 5 bases and 2 bases respectively, with 6 bases between them. The CDR3 bases are TGTGCCAGCAGTACCGTCAACTATGGCTACACCTTC. This translates into CASSTVNYGYTF.

The chain recombines TRBV20-1 with TRBJ1-2; D remains ambiguous. This CDR3 is built from 13 residues. Trimming took 3 bases from V and 0 from J, leaving 8 bases between them. CDR1 and CDR2 from the germline V gene are DFQATT and SNEGSKA (reference sequence). CDR3 sequence (DNA): TGCAGTGCTAGGATACAGTCTAACTATGGCTACACCTTC. It translates to CSARIQSNYGYTF.

This clonotype is labeled large. Written as DNA, the CDR3 is TGCAGTGCTAGAGGTGGGGGACAATGGGACGAAAAACTGTTTTTT. Translating gives CSARGGGQWDEKLFF. The chain joins TRBV20-1 to TRBJ1-4; D is perhaps TRBD1 (6 bases). Germline CDR1 DFQATT, CDR2 SNEGSKA (reference sequence). V was trimmed by 1 base and J by 8 bases, leaving 17 bases between them. The CDR3 totals 15 residues.

The chain recombines TRBV5-4 with TRBJ1-2; D is possibly TRBD1 (6 bases). Trimming shortened V by 2 bases and J by 8 bases, and 13 bases separated the two germline ends. Germline CDR1 and CDR2: SGHNT and YYREEE (reference sequence). The CDR3 runs to 13 residues. Written as DNA, the CDR3 is TGTGCCAGCAGCTTAGGAGGGGGGGTAGGCTACACCTTC. Translated, it gives CASSLGGGVGYTF.

This clonotype was counted once. The gene calls are TRBV15 and TRBJ1-5, with D unresolved. Looked up from germline, CDR1 is LNHNV and CDR2 is YYDKDF (reference sequence). The CDR3 consists of 16 residues. Trimming took off 5 bases at V and 4 bases at J, with 18 bases between the two ends. CDR3 sequence: CATSLNPRHGNQPQHF. For the CDR3, the DNA is TGTGCCACCAGCCTAAACCCTCGACACGGAAATCAGCCCCAGCATTTT.

The V call is TRBV28, the J call TRBJ1-2; D unresolved. Germline loops: CDR1 MDHEN, CDR2 SYDVKM. With 2 bases removed from V and 6 bases from J, the gap between germline ends came to 7 bases. The CDR3 extends over 12 amino acids. CDR3 coding DNA: TGTGCCAGCAGTTTACGAGGAAATGGCTACACCTTC. This sequence encodes CASSLRGNGYTF.

The V gene is TRBV7-3, the J gene TRBJ1-2; no reliable D call. V lost 5 bases to trimming and J lost 1 base, with 14 bases between them. This CDR3 has 15 amino acids. Looked up from germline, CDR1 is SGHTA and CDR2 is FQGTGA. This CDR3 is CASSLSGGSNYGYTF. In DNA, the CDR3 is TGTGCCAGCAGCCTCTCGGGTGGCAGTAACTATGGCTACACCTTC.

V is TRBV5-4 and J is TRBJ1-1; weak D call: TRBD1 (6 bases). The CDR3 covers 17 residues. CDR1 and CDR2 from the germline V gene are SGHNT and YYREEE (reference sequence). Between the trimmed V and J ends, which lost 4 bases and 1 base, there was a span of 20 bases. DNA of the CDR3: TGTGCCAGCAGCGACGGGACAATCTTCCTGAGGAACACTGAAGCTTTCTTT. Amino acids: CASSDGTIFLRNTEAFF. The full variable domain, with the rest looked up from reference TRBV5-4 and TRBJ1-1, is ETGVTQSPTHLIKTRGQQVTLRCSSQSGHNTVSWYQQALGQGPQFIFQYYREEENGRGNFPPRFSGLQFPNYSSELNVNALELDDSALYLCASSDGTIFLRNTEAFFGQGTRLTVV.

This clonotype was picked up a small number of times. The chain recombines TRBV24-1 with TRBJ2-3, with D unresolved. V shed 3 bases and J shed 5 bases, with 5 bases lying between them. In germline, CDR1 is KGHDR, CDR2 SFDVKD. The CDR3 sequence is 12 residues long. The CDR3 reads CATSDELDTQYF. The DNA for the CDR3 is TGTGCCACCAGTGATGAACTAGATACGCAGTATTTT.

This chain connects TRBV27 to TRBJ1-2; 8 nucleotides match TRBD1. Germline V gene data show CDR1 as MNHEY and CDR2 as SMNVEV (reference sequence). This CDR3 has 15 residues. The trim removed 5 bases at V and 4 bases at J, leaving 9 bases unmatched. The CDR3 spells CASSPRTGNPYGYTF. CDR3 DNA sequence: TGTGCCAGCAGTCCTCGGACAGGGAACCCCTATGGCTACACCTTC.

The V and J genes are TRBV6-1 and TRBJ1-2, with 9 bases aligning to TRBD1. This CDR3 contains 12 residues. V shed 11 bases and J 4 bases; nucleotides not matched to a gene: 5. Germline V lookup: CDR1 MNHNS, CDR2 SASEGT. The CDR3 is CAATTGGYGYTF. The DNA of the CDR3 is TGTGCCGCTACGACAGGGGGCTATGGCTACACCTTC.

This clonotype was counted once. CDR3 loop: CASSLVGRGLLGANVLTF. The CDR3 region has the DNA TGTGCCAGCAGCTTAGTTGGCAGGGGGCTATTGGGGGCCAACGTCCTGACTTTC. V and J are TRBV7-9 and TRBJ2-6, with 8 bases aligning to TRBD1. V shed 1 base and J 4 bases; nucleotides not matched to a gene: 9. The CDR3 consists of 18 residues. Germline V gene lookup returns CDR1 SEHNR and CDR2 FQNEAQ (reference sequence). Drawing the rest from reference TRBV7-9 and TRBJ2-6, the complete variable domain is DTGVSQNPRHKITKRGQNVTFRCDPISEHNRLYWYRQTLGQGPEFLTYFQNEAQLEKSRLLSDRFSAERPKGSFSTLEIQRTEQGDSAMYLCASSLVGRGLLGANVLTFGAGSRLTVL.